This TCR beta chain stems from a study of monozygotic twins with inflammatory bowel disease. From its re-call of the 5' RACE reads, TCRdb lists each CDR3 protein once, without DNA. The table for this sample gives 85,000 to 110,000 distinct CDR3 sequences. The CDR3 spans 17 residues. The germline V gene has CDR1 DFQATT and CDR2 SNEGSKA (reference sequence). Sequenced input: blood. This chain links TRBV20-1 with TRBJ2-2; TCRdb selects TRBD2, and the lack of DNA leaves this call unchecked. The origin of this receptor is a human donor with ulcerative colitis or Crohn's disease, or a healthy co-twin of an affected twin (not recorded which). The CDR3 is CSARDNKGLLNTGELFF.